This T cell receptor beta chain was sequenced in a study of cytomegalovirus exposure and HLA in healthy donors. This PCR relied on a set of 60 Vbeta primers and 13 Jbeta primers. The data were produced by immunoSEQ multiplex PCR, yet TCRdb's version contains in-frame clones alone and is incomplete. The sample shows about 150,000 clones, around 79% of them seen only once. Sequenced: PBMCs. The sequence was collected from a man aged 25 to 45 in good health and CMV-seropositive.

DNA of the CDR3: TGTGCCAGCAGCTTAGTAGGTGGGGCCAATCAGCCCCAGCATTTT. The encoded protein is CASSLVGGANQPQHF. The chain combines TRBV7-8 with TRBJ1-5; perhaps TRBD1 as D (5 bases). Germline V CDR1 and CDR2: SGHVS, FQNEAQ. The CDR3 spans 15 residues. Between the trimmed V and J ends, which lost 1 base and 3 bases, there was a span of 10 bases.